The 28 T cell receptor beta chains given below trace back to one sample, sequenced in a study of Graves' ophthalmopathy and Graves' hyperthyroidism. Amplification from RNA transcripts yielded the TCR beta CDR3 regions. An opening RT-PCR round employed HTBI primers and preceded a second-round multiplex PCR. TCRdb ran MiXCR on the multiplex PCR reads and lists one entry per CDR3 protein. The sample has approximately 160,000 distinct CDR3 sequences, approximately 40% seen once. Material for sequencing was peripheral blood. Source of these receptors: a man aged 25 to 45 with Graves' ophthalmopathy.

The sample holds many counts of this clonotype. The chain carries TRBV24-1 and TRBJ1-5, with no clear D. CDR1 is KGHDR, CDR2 SFDVKD, per germline. Trimming removed 5 bases at V and 0 bases at J, with 7 bases between. This CDR3 has 14 residues. The CDR3 DNA reads TGTGCCACCAGTGTGCGATATAGCAATCAGCCCCAGCATTTT. Translation gives CATSVRYSNQPQHF.

This clonotype was observed at least ten times. The DNA for the CDR3 is TGTGCCACCAGAGCTAGGCCCGGTGTGGGTGAAGCTTTCTTT. Encoded protein: CATRARPGVGEAFF. The genes are TRBV15 and TRBJ1-1; no clear D. The CDR3 contains 14 residues. V was pared by 6 bases and J by 7 bases, with 18 bases between. Germline CDR1 and CDR2: LNHNV and YYDKDF (reference sequence).

This clonotype has more than one count but fewer than ten. The chain recombines TRBV28 with TRBJ2-5; 9 nucleotides align to TRBD2. Per germline, CDR1 MDHEN and CDR2 SYDVKM. The length of the CDR3 is 16 residues. V lost 6 bases to trimming and J lost 2 bases; unmatched junction nucleotides: 10. The CDR3 DNA is TGTGCCAGCAGAGCTCCTAGCGGGAATAGGCAAGAGACCCAGTACTTC. This sequence encodes CASRAPSGNRQETQYF.

The chain employs TRBV6-5 and TRBJ2-7; 8 bases agree with TRBD1. Germline V lookup: CDR1 MNHEY, CDR2 SVGAGI. Losses at the gene ends were 2 bases for V and 0 bases for J; bases not matched to a gene: 9. The CDR3 is made up of 17 amino acids. This CDR3 reads CASSYAYTGGSSYEQYF. CDR3 in DNA: TGTGCCAGCAGTTACGCCTATACAGGGGGGAGCTCCTACGAGCAGTACTTC.

This clonotype was counted at least ten times. The CDR3 DNA is TGTGCCAGCAGTTTAGCGTGGAGGGGGCAAGCCTACGAGCAGTACTTC. Translating it yields CASSLAWRGQAYEQYF. The rearrangement links TRBV12-3 or TRBV12-4 to TRBJ2-7; a weak D match, TRBD1 (7 bases). The CDR3 loop spans 16 amino acids. Trimming left V 0 bases short and J 2 bases short, with 14 bases between.

Many counts were recorded for this clonotype. This sequence joins TRBV19 and TRBJ1-5; 7 bases agree with TRBD1. The CDR3 contains 14 residues. In germline, CDR1 is LNHDA, CDR2 SQIVND (reference sequence). Trimming took 4 bases from V and 7 from J; bases not matched to a gene: 7. The CDR3 loop is CASSTGQIIQPQHF. CDR3 nucleotides: TGTGCCAGTAGTACGGGACAGATCATACAGCCCCAGCATTTT.

J is TRBJ2-5 and V is TRBV28; tentative D call: TRBD1 (5 bases). The CDR3 runs 14 residues. Trimming shortened V by 5 bases and J by 5 bases, and 15 bases separated the two germline ends. The germline CDR1 and CDR2 sequences are MDHEN and SYDVKM. This CDR3 reads CASSIPDSLETQYF. The CDR3 DNA is TGTGCCAGCAGTATACCCGACAGTCTGGAGACCCAGTACTTC. Variable domain in full (rest from reference TRBV28 and TRBJ2-5): DVKVTQSSRYLVKRTGEKVFLECVQDMDHENMFWYRQDPGLGLRLIYFSYDVKMKEKGDIPEGYSVSREKKERFSLILESASTNQTSMYLCASSIPDSLETQYFGPGTRLLVL.

This clonotype showed up just a few times. The rearrangement joins TRBV6-2 or TRBV6-3 to TRBJ2-7; 8 bases line up with TRBD2. The germline V gene has CDR1 MNHEY and CDR2 SVGEGT. The CDR3 totals 15 residues. V was clipped by 2 bases and J by 3 bases; unmatched bases: 6. In DNA, the CDR3 is TGTGCCAGCAGTTACGCGGCTAGCGGGCTCTACGAGCAGTACTTC. Translated, it gives CASSYAASGLYEQYF.

This clonotype was counted ten times or more. The chain has TRBV19 and TRBJ2-2; D ambiguous. CDR1 and CDR2 (germline): LNHDA, SQIVND (reference sequence). The V end lost 4 bases, the J end lost 3 bases, and 12 bases lay between the germline ends. The CDR3 has 15 residues. CDR3 residues: CASSTGAWDTGELFF. The DNA of the CDR3 is TGTGCCAGTAGTACTGGCGCGTGGGACACCGGGGAGCTGTTTTTT.

The chain combines TRBV7-8 with TRBJ2-7; 7 bases match TRBD1. Looked up from germline, CDR1 is SGHVS and CDR2 is FQNEAQ. The CDR3 consists of 16 residues. With V trimmed by 1 base and J by 0 bases, 6 bases remained unmatched. CDR3 DNA: TGTGCCAGCAGCTTAGGGGCAGGGGGTTTCTCCTACGAGCAGTACTTC. The encoded protein is CASSLGAGGFSYEQYF.

V gene TRBV24-1 combines with J gene TRBJ2-2; D call uncertain. From germline, CDR1 is KGHDR and CDR2 SFDVKD. This CDR3 is built from 15 residues. V lost 7 bases and J lost 4, with 15 bases in between. The CDR3 DNA reads TGTGCCACCAGCACCTCCCGGGCCGCCACCGGGGAGCTGTTTTTT. Translation gives CATSTSRAATGELFF.

This clonotype was counted at least ten times. The CDR3 spells CATSDPTTPNYGYTF. CDR3 sequence (DNA): TGTGCCACCAGTGATCCGACGACTCCTAACTATGGCTACACCTTC. The chain recombines TRBV24-1 with TRBJ1-2; D remains ambiguous. Germline CDR1 reads KGHDR; CDR2 reads SFDVKD. Trimming took off 3 bases at V and 0 bases at J, with 10 bases between the two ends. The CDR3 loop spans 15 amino acids.

This clonotype was detected many times. The chain couples TRBV28 to TRBJ2-2; D is uncertain. CDR1 and CDR2 (germline): MDHEN, SYDVKM. The CDR3 contains 14 residues. The V and J ends lost 5 bases and 3 bases respectively, with 10 bases between them. The CDR3 is CASSEFRDTGELFF. The DNA for the CDR3 is TGTGCCAGCAGTGAGTTCCGGGACACCGGGGAGCTGTTTTTT.

The chain has TRBV29-1 and TRBJ1-1, with D maybe TRBD1 (6 bases). The CDR3 has 13 amino acids. Trimming pared 7 bases from V and 2 bases from J, leaving 14 bases between. Germline V CDR1 and CDR2: SQVTM, ANQGSEA. CDR3 loop: CSARTDINTEAFF. The CDR3, as DNA: TGCAGCGCTAGGACAGACATAAACACTGAAGCTTTCTTT.

Many counts were recorded for this clonotype. This chain uses TRBV12-3 or TRBV12-4 with TRBJ2-2; no reliable D call. Trimming cost V 3 bases and J 9 bases, with 11 bases left between them. The CDR3 consists of 13 residues. This CDR3 is CASSFVGYWELFF. Here the CDR3 DNA reads TGTGCCAGCAGTTTTGTTGGGTACTGGGAGCTGTTTTTT.

This clonotype was seen many times. The chain links TRBV11-2 to TRBJ1-1, with 8 bases fitting TRBD1. Germline assignment: CDR1 SGHAT and CDR2 FQNNGV. V lost 5 bases to trimming and J lost 1 base; unmatched junction nucleotides: 9. CDR3 length: 16 amino acids. CDR3 protein: CASSPTGQAPNTEAFF. CDR3 DNA: TGTGCCAGCAGCCCCACGGGACAGGCCCCGAACACTGAAGCTTTCTTT.

This clonotype came up many times. The V gene is TRBV30, the J gene TRBJ1-2, with D unclear. The ends were cut back, 2 bases at V and 4 bases at J, with 8 bases in the middle. The length of the CDR3 is 12 residues. Germline values: CDR1 GTSNPN, CDR2 SVGIG (reference sequence). This CDR3 is CAWSSDLYGYTF. CDR3 bases: TGTGCCTGGAGTTCGGACCTCTATGGCTACACCTTC.

This clonotype has ten or more counts. This chain joins TRBV24-1 and TRBJ2-7; 10 bases fit TRBD2. Germline V gene sequence: CDR1 KGHDR, CDR2 SFDVKD. Trimming cost V 2 bases and J 2 bases; bases outside gene matches: 11. The CDR3 length is 18 residues. In nucleotides, the CDR3 is TGTGCCACCAGTGATTCCCGTTGGACTAGCGGAGCCCCCTACGAGCAGTACTTC. Encoded protein: CATSDSRWTSGAPYEQYF.

This clonotype was recorded at least ten times. The V call is TRBV28, the J call TRBJ2-5; either TRBD1 or TRBD2 may supply D (6 bases each). The V end was cut by 6 bases, the J end by 9 bases, with 11 bases between. The CDR3 has 11 residues. CDR1 and CDR2 (germline): MDHEN, SYDVKM. The CDR3 loop reads CASSLRGAQYF. CDR3 DNA: TGTGCCAGCAGCCTTAGGGGGGCCCAGTACTTC.

In this sample, this clonotype turned up once. V and J are TRBV6-4 and TRBJ1-2, with 8 nucleotides matching TRBD1. Looked up from germline, CDR1 is MRHNA and CDR2 is SNTAGT. J was trimmed by 3 bases and V by 5 bases; bases with no gene match: 8. The CDR3 runs to 15 residues. CDR3: CASSLTGDHHYGYTF. The DNA of the CDR3 is TGTGCCAGCAGTTTGACAGGGGACCACCACTATGGCTACACCTTC.

This rearrangement joins TRBV20-1 to TRBJ2-5, with D uncertain. Trimming cost V 7 bases and J 1 base, with 7 bases left between them. This CDR3 comprises 11 residues. From germline, CDR1 is DFQATT and CDR2 SNEGSKA (reference sequence). The CDR3 DNA follows: TGCAGTGAGGTTAGCCAAGAGACCCAGTACTTC. Encoded protein: CSEVSQETQYF.

This clonotype was picked up many times. The junction departs from germline at one end; a sequencing error may be responsible. This chain links TRBV6-1 with TRBJ2-2; D is undetermined. This CDR3 comprises 13 residues. The germline V gene encodes CDR1 MNHNS and CDR2 SASEGT. This chain's CDR3 is CASSAPNTGELFF. CDR3 bases: TGTGCCAGCAGTGCCCCGAATACCGGGGAGCTGTTTTTT.

The chain recombines TRBV12-3 or TRBV12-4 with TRBJ1-6, with TRBD1 matching 7 bases. Trimming cost V 4 bases and J 0 bases; bases outside gene matches: 6. The CDR3 spans 17 residues. CDR3 residues: CASSWNWDSSYNSPLHF. The CDR3 DNA reads as TGTGCCAGCAGTTGGAACTGGGACAGCTCCTATAATTCACCCCTCCACTTT.

The rearrangement joins TRBV30 to TRBJ1-3; 8 bases match TRBD1. Germline-derived CDR1 and CDR2 are GTSNPN and SVGIG (reference sequence). The CDR3 runs 15 residues. J lost 0 bases, V lost 0 bases, and 1 base had no gene match. In DNA form, the CDR3 reads TGTGCCTGGAGTGTACAGGGGGGCTCTGGAAACACCATATATTTT. This gives the protein CAWSVQGGSGNTIYF.

The chain is built from TRBV4-1 and TRBJ2-7, with D hard to call. V lost 0 bases and J 9 bases, leaving 12 bases between the germline ends. The CDR3 is 13 residues long. From germline, CDR1 is MGHRA and CDR2 YSYEKL. The CDR3 DNA reads as TGCGCCAGCAGCCAAGAACCAGGTTCGGGGCAGTACTTC. It encodes CASSQEPGSGQYF.

The chain is built from TRBV6-2 or TRBV6-3 and TRBJ2-2; D assignment may be TRBD1 or TRBD2 (5 bases each). This CDR3 spans 14 amino acids. Germline V gene sequence: CDR1 MNHEY, CDR2 SVGEGT. V was trimmed by 0 bases and J by 8 bases, leaving 10 bases between them. CDR3 sequence: CASSYSWDRGELFF. Here the CDR3 DNA reads TGTGCCAGCAGTTACTCGTGGGACCGTGGGGAGCTGTTTTTT.

The sample holds many counts of this clonotype. The chain is built from TRBV6-2 or TRBV6-3 and TRBJ2-5; maybe TRBD2 (5 bases). This CDR3 has 13 residues. The ends were cut back, 5 bases at V and 4 bases at J, with 11 bases in the middle. Looked up from germline, CDR1 is MNHEY and CDR2 is SVGEGT. CDR3: CASSKPGVETQYF. The CDR3 DNA reads TGTGCCAGCAGTAAGCCCGGGGTAGAGACCCAGTACTTC.

CDR3 in DNA: TGTGCCAGCAAAGAGGGGAGCAATCAGCCCCAGCATTTT. Its translation is CASKEGSNQPQHF. This chain connects TRBV6-2 or TRBV6-3 to TRBJ1-5, with D perhaps TRBD1 (5 bases). This CDR3 comprises 13 residues. The V gene's germline CDR1 is MNHEY and CDR2 SVGEGT. Trimming removed 7 bases from V and 1 base from J, with 8 bases in between.